This entry lists 27 T cell receptor beta chains sequenced from one sample in a study of cytomegalovirus exposure and HLA in healthy donors. Produced via immunoSEQ multiplex PCR; TCRdb's table is partial and in-frame only. In the table there are 220,000 or so clones, around four fifths of which are singletons. Material: PBMCs. The source is a woman in her twenties or thirties in good health and CMV-seropositive.

This CDR3 is CASIPGGVVYEQYF. CDR3 sequence (DNA): TGTGCCAGCATCCCTGGTGGGGTCGTCTACGAGCAGTACTTC. This chain joins TRBV7-9 and TRBJ2-7; no definite D call. Trimming removed 7 bases from V and 3 bases from J, with 16 bases in between. The CDR3 has 14 residues. Germline CDR1 SEHNR, CDR2 FQNEAQ (reference sequence).

The chain links TRBV11-3 to TRBJ2-1; D may be TRBD2 (5 bases). V lost 4 bases and J 12 bases, leaving 13 bases between the germline ends. CDR1 is SGHNT and CDR2 is YENEEA in the germline V gene. This CDR3 has 12 amino acids. DNA of the CDR3: TGTGCCAGCAGCTCTGTCGAAGAGGGGCAGTTCTTC. Its protein product is CASSSVEEGQFF.

The gene calls are TRBV9 and TRBJ2-5; D not resolved. The germline V and J ends were trimmed by 4 bases and 2 bases, with 9 bases remaining between them. Germline V lookup: CDR1 SGDLS, CDR2 YYNGEE. The CDR3 contains 13 residues. CDR3 sequence reads: CASSLKGQETQYF. CDR3 sequence (DNA): TGTGCCAGCAGCCTGAAGGGTCAAGAGACCCAGTACTTC.

This sequence joins TRBV6-5 and TRBJ1-1; D is undetermined. Germline values: CDR1 MNHEY, CDR2 SVGAGI. The CDR3 is 11 amino acids. V was clipped by 4 bases and J by 4 bases, with 4 bases between them. CDR3 residues: CASSSTTEAFF. CDR3 bases: TGTGCCAGCAGTTCAACCACTGAAGCTTTCTTT.

This chain uses TRBV2 with TRBJ2-7; 11 bases match TRBD2. CDR1 is SNHLY and CDR2 is FYNNEI in the germline V gene. V was pared by 9 bases and J by 7 bases, with 8 bases of the junction left unmatched. The CDR3 totals 13 residues. The CDR3 nucleotides read TGTGCCAGTATTAGCGGGAGGGCCTGGGAGCAGTACTTC. Translation gives CASISGRAWEQYF.

Remarks on this clone: This CDR3 is also generated by other DNA sequences in the sample. The V gene is TRBV5-6, the J gene TRBJ1-5, with 7 bases fitting TRBD1. V dropped 0 bases and J dropped 6; count of bases not matched to a gene: 3. In germline, CDR1 is SGHDT, CDR2 YYEEEE. The CDR3 contains 14 residues. The CDR3: CASSLGGGGQPQHF. CDR3 bases: TGTGCCAGCAGCTTGGGAGGGGGCGGTCAGCCCCAGCATTTT. Combining the CDR3 with reference TRBV5-6 and TRBJ1-5 gives the whole variable domain DAGVTQSPTHLIKTRGQQVTLRCSPKSGHDTVSWYQQALGQGPQFIFQYYEEEERQRGNFPDRFSGHQFPNYSSELNVNALLLGDSALYLCASSLGGGGQPQHFGDGTRLSIL.

The rearrangement uses TRBV9 and TRBJ2-2; 12 nucleotides agree with TRBD1. The CDR3 has 16 residues. Germline trimming cut 0 bases from V and 7 bases from J; bases unmatched to any gene: 4. CDR1 and CDR2 from the germline V gene are SGDLS and YYNGEE. The DNA of the CDR3 is TGTGCCAGCAGCGTAGGGGGACAGGGGGCTGGCGGGGAGCTGTTTTTT. Its protein is CASSVGGQGAGGELFF.

This rearrangement joins TRBV15 to TRBJ2-7; D ambiguous. The V and J ends lost 5 bases and 3 bases respectively, with 23 bases between them. The CDR3 has 17 amino acids. CDR1 is LNHNV and CDR2 is YYDKDF in the germline V gene (reference sequence). CDR3 amino acids: CATSPPRPPTLGYEQYF. The CDR3 DNA reads TGTGCCACCAGCCCCCCCCGCCCACCGACACTCGGCTACGAGCAGTACTTC.

The chain recombines TRBV5-1 with TRBJ1-1; 7 bases agree with TRBD1. Germline CDR1 reads SGHRS; CDR2 reads YFSETQ. The CDR3 loop spans 15 amino acids. V shed 4 bases, J shed 7 bases, and the junction held 13 bases outside the gene matches. DNA of the CDR3: TGCGCCAGCAGCCAACAAAGCAGGGGGTCAATTGAAGCTTTCTTT. It encodes CASSQQSRGSIEAFF.

The CDR3: CASSEQTSGSYEQYF. The CDR3 nucleotides are TGTGCCAGCAGTGAACAGACTAGCGGGAGCTACGAGCAGTACTTC. V gene TRBV2 combines with J gene TRBJ2-7; TRBD2 aligns across 12 bases. The CDR3 contains 15 residues. After removal of 2 bases from V and 3 bases from J, the junction contained 2 bases not matched to a gene. Germline lookup yields CDR1 SNHLY and CDR2 FYNNEI.

V and J are TRBV29-1 and TRBJ2-1; TRBD1 or TRBD2 may be the D gene (5 bases each). Germline CDR1 reads SQVTM; CDR2 reads ANQGSEA. The V end was cut by 7 bases, the J end by 4 bases, with 14 bases between. The CDR3 contains 13 residues. The CDR3 is CSGARGLYNEQFF. The CDR3 bases are TGCAGCGGGGCCCGGGGCCTATACAATGAGCAGTTCTTC.

This clone has a handful of counts. The chain is built from TRBV2 and TRBJ1-1, with D possibly being TRBD1 (5 bases). CDR3 length: 15 residues. V was cut by 5 bases and J by 4 bases, with 17 bases left in between. Germline CDR1 SNHLY, CDR2 FYNNEI. The CDR3 region is CASSLDSRGGTEAFF. DNA of the CDR3: TGTGCCAGCAGTCTAGACAGCCGGGGGGGCACTGAAGCTTTCTTT. Together with reference TRBV2 and TRBJ1-1, the CDR3 gives the full variable domain: EPEVTQTPSHQVTQMGQEVILRCVPISNHLYFYWYRQILGQKVEFLVSFYNNEISEKSEIFDDQFSVERPDGSNFTLKIRSTKLEDSAMYFCASSLDSRGGTEAFFGQGTRLTVV.

The chain links TRBV30 to TRBJ2-4, with D perhaps TRBD2 (6 bases). V was cut by 0 bases and J by 0 bases, with 12 bases left in between. Looked up from germline, CDR1 is GTSNPN and CDR2 is SVGIG (reference sequence). The CDR3 spans 16 residues. CDR3 sequence reads: CAWSVPAGLAKNIQYF. The CDR3 coding sequence is TGTGCCTGGAGTGTACCCGCGGGACTAGCCAAAAACATTCAGTACTTC.

Only one count was recorded for this clone. The chain recombines TRBV9 with TRBJ2-1, with D unresolved. Germline V gene sequence: CDR1 SGDLS, CDR2 YYNGEE. This CDR3 is 16 amino acids long. The V end was cut by 0 bases, the J end by 4 bases, with 14 bases between. CDR3 sequence: CASSVAPGEAYNEQFF. The CDR3 region has the DNA TGTGCCAGCAGCGTAGCCCCCGGAGAAGCGTACAATGAGCAGTTCTTC.

This rearrangement joins TRBV15 to TRBJ1-2; D is possibly TRBD1 (6 bases). The CDR3 runs to 14 residues. Trimming removed 3 bases at V and 6 bases at J, with 14 bases between. Germline CDR1 is LNHNV and CDR2 is YYDKDF (reference sequence). CDR3 sequence reads: CATSSRGAVDGYTF. The CDR3 coding sequence is TGTGCCACCAGCAGTCGGGGGGCAGTTGATGGCTACACCTTC.

The chain employs TRBV5-4 and TRBJ2-7; 10 nucleotides match TRBD2. Germline-derived CDR1 and CDR2 are SGHNT and YYREEE (reference sequence). The trim removed 1 base at V and 5 bases at J, leaving 6 bases unmatched. The CDR3 contains 15 residues. The CDR3 sequence: CASSLSSGSRHEQYF. The CDR3 region has the DNA TGTGCCAGCAGCTTGTCTAGCGGGAGTAGGCACGAGCAGTACTTC. The entire variable domain, with the rest obtained from reference TRBV5-4 and TRBJ2-7, is as follows: ETGVTQSPTHLIKTRGQQVTLRCSSQSGHNTVSWYQQALGQGPQFIFQYYREEENGRGNFPPRFSGLQFPNYSSELNVNALELDDSALYLCASSLSSGSRHEQYFGPGTRLTVT.

This chain links TRBV5-6 with TRBJ1-1; D is possibly TRBD1 (5 bases). V was cut by 3 bases and J by 5 bases, with 17 bases left in between. Germline lookup yields CDR1 SGHDT and CDR2 YYEEEE. The CDR3 has 15 amino acids. The CDR3 sequence: CASSYVGRVGTEAFF. CDR3 DNA: TGTGCCAGCAGCTACGTAGGCAGGGTAGGGACTGAAGCTTTCTTT.

This clone was detected once. The J gene is TRBJ2-2, the V gene TRBV4-2, with TRBD2 identical over 9 bases. This CDR3 contains 17 residues. V dropped 2 bases and J dropped 8; count of bases not matched to a gene: 12. Per the germline V gene, CDR1 is LGHNA and CDR2 is YNFKEQ. The DNA of the CDR3 is TGTGCCAGCAGCCAAAATAGCGGGAGCGAATATGAGGGGGAGCTGTTTTTT. Residues: CASSQNSGSEYEGELFF.

The J gene is TRBJ2-3, the V gene TRBV7-3; TRBD2 aligns across 7 bases. Germline assignment: CDR1 SGHTA and CDR2 FQGTGA. V trimming: 5 bases; J trimming: 6 bases; junction bases outside the gene matches: 2. The CDR3 is made up of 12 amino acids. The CDR3 coding sequence is TGTGCCAGCAGCCCGGGAGGTGATACGCAGTATTTT. It codes for CASSPGGDTQYF. The whole variable domain, remainder taken from reference TRBV7-3 and TRBJ2-3, is GAGVSQTPSNKVTEKGKYVELRCDPISGHTALYWYRQSLGQGPEFLIYFQGTGAADDSGLPNDRFFAVRPEGSVSTLKIQRTERGDSAVYLCASSPGGDTQYFGPGTRLTVL.

V gene TRBV7-2 combines with J gene TRBJ1-2; 9 bases fit TRBD1. CDR3 length equals 15 residues. After removal of 5 bases from V and 2 bases from J, the junction contained 6 bases not matched to a gene. Germline assignment: CDR1 SGHTA and CDR2 FQGNSA. CDR3 in amino acids: CASSPGTGINYGYTF. CDR3 sequence (DNA): TGTGCCAGCAGCCCCGGGACAGGGATAAACTATGGCTACACCTTC.

This chain connects TRBV4-1 to TRBJ1-1; no clear D gene. Germline V CDR1 and CDR2: MGHRA, YSYEKL. The CDR3 loop spans 15 amino acids. V was trimmed by 5 bases and J by 1 base, leaving 14 bases between them. CDR3 loop: CASSLTIAGNTEAFF. The CDR3 bases are TGCGCCAGCAGCTTAACCATTGCAGGGAACACTGAAGCTTTCTTT.

The table lists this clone with a count of one. The V and J genes are TRBV13 and TRBJ1-6, with TRBD1 matching over 11 bases. V lost 5 bases, J lost 8 bases, and 5 bases stayed unmatched. Looked up from germline, CDR1 is PRHDT and CDR2 is FYEKMQ (reference sequence). The CDR3 runs to 15 residues. The CDR3 region is CASSPDRGRDSPLHF. DNA for the CDR3: TGTGCCAGCAGCCCGGACAGGGGGCGAGATTCACCCCTCCACTTT.

This chain connects TRBV29-1 to TRBJ1-1, with a weak D call TRBD1 (6 bases). Trimming pared 0 bases from V and 1 base from J, leaving 12 bases between. The germline V gene has CDR1 SQVTM and CDR2 ANQGSEA. The CDR3 consists of 15 residues. The CDR3 region has the DNA TGCAGCGTTGAAGACCCCAGGGGCGCGAACACTGAAGCTTTCTTT. Translated, it gives CSVEDPRGANTEAFF.

This chain joins TRBV19 and TRBJ2-6; TRBD1 agrees at 7 bases. Germline loops: CDR1 LNHDA, CDR2 SQIVND (reference sequence). CDR3 length: 15 amino acids. The V segment lost 2 bases and the J segment 4 bases; nucleotides outside the gene matches: 2. CDR3 bases: TGTGCCAGTAGTATAAGACAGGGAGGGGCCAACGTCCTGACTTTC. Translation gives CASSIRQGGANVLTF.

The CDR3 coding sequence is TGTGCCAGCTTAGGGGTAGTAGGGTATGGCTACACCTTC. Amino acid sequence: CASLGVVGYGYTF. The rearrangement joins TRBV7-9 to TRBJ1-2; maybe TRBD1 (5 bases). With 8 bases removed from V and 5 bases from J, the gap between germline ends came to 15 bases. Per germline, CDR1 SEHNR and CDR2 FQNEAQ (reference sequence). This CDR3 contains 13 residues.

This sequence joins TRBV6-4 and TRBJ2-1; 11 nucleotides match TRBD1. Trimming cost V 3 bases and J 6 bases; bases outside gene matches: 1. The CDR3 has 14 amino acids. Germline V lookup: CDR1 MRHNA, CDR2 SNTAGT. The CDR3: CASSEGTGGNEQFF. CDR3 nucleotide sequence: TGTGCCAGCAGTGAGGGGACAGGGGGCAATGAGCAGTTCTTC.

This chain uses TRBV11-2 with TRBJ1-2; D is perhaps TRBD1 (5 bases). The CDR3 has 12 residues. Germline CDR1 and CDR2: SGHAT and FQNNGV. The V end lost 5 bases, the J end lost 8 bases, and 12 bases lay between the germline ends. CDR3 DNA sequence: TGTGCCAGCAGCGGCGAAGACAGAGGCTACACCTTC. Its translation is CASSGEDRGYTF.